This TCR beta chain is drawn from a study of blood T cells in healthy people across ages. Germline V gene data show CDR1 as SGHRS and CDR2 as YFSETQ. This CDR3 comprises 17 residues. V lost 4 bases and J 3 bases, leaving 20 bases between the germline ends. A second PCR of 7 to 11 cycles used a sample-barcoded 5' primer and a J-beta primer mix. TCRdb analysed the 5' RACE reads with MiXCR anew, one entry per CDR3 protein. This sample yields over 600,000 distinct CDR3 sequences, of which around a fifth are seen a single time; 3% to 4% belongs to the top ten. The sample holds a few counts of this clonotype.

The V call is TRBV5-1, the J call TRBJ1-3; the D is unclear. This TCR came from a man between 65 and 80 years old in good health. Sequenced: blood. This chain's CDR3 is CASSTTTTDRSGNTIYF. The CDR3 DNA reads TGCGCCAGCAGCACCACAACGACGGACCGGAGTGGAAACACCATATATTTT.